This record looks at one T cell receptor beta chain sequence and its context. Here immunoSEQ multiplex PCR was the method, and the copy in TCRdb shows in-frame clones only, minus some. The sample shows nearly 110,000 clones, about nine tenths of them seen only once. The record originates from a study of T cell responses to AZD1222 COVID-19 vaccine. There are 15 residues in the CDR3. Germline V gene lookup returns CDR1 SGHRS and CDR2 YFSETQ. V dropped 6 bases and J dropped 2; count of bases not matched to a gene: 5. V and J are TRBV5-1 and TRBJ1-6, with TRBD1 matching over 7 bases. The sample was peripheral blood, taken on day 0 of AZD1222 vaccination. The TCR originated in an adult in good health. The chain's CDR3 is CASTTDRAYNSPLHF. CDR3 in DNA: TGCGCCAGCACCACCGACAGGGCCTATAATTCACCCCTCCACTTT.